A single sample gave rise to the 2 T cell receptor beta chains below, sequenced in a study of shared clonotypes between healthy human individuals. The method was immunoSEQ multiplex PCR; TCRdb's version includes in-frame clones alone and lacks a portion of them. The sample yields over 2,000,000 clones, 90% to 95% seen once. CD45RO-negative, CCR7-positively selected cells formed the naive CD8 fraction, excluding terminally differentiated effector memory CD45RA+ cells. The sequenced sample was naive CD8+ T cells from PBMCs. Receptor source: a man between 18 and 29 years old in good health. Some clones in this sample may be carry-over from other donors' samples.

V and J are TRBV7-6 and TRBJ2-1; TRBD2 aligns across 12 bases. With 5 bases clipped from V and 0 bases from J, the junction kept 20 bases outside the gene matches. The germline CDR1 and CDR2 sequences are SGHVS and FNYEAQ. The CDR3 consists of 22 residues. The CDR3 coding sequence is TGTGCCAGCAGCACAAATCTAGCGGGAGGGCCGTCTCTCAGGGGCTCCTACAATGAGCAGTTCTTC. Translating gives CASSTNLAGGPSLRGSYNEQFF.

V usage is TRBV4-1 and J usage is TRBJ2-7, with 7 bases matching TRBD2. Germline values: CDR1 MGHRA, CDR2 YSYEKL. This CDR3 contains 15 residues. V dropped 3 bases and J dropped 3; count of bases not matched to a gene: 8. The DNA of the CDR3 is TGCGCCAGCAGCCAGGGGAGGGCTAGCGGCTACGAGCAGTACTTC. Translating gives CASSQGRASGYEQYF.